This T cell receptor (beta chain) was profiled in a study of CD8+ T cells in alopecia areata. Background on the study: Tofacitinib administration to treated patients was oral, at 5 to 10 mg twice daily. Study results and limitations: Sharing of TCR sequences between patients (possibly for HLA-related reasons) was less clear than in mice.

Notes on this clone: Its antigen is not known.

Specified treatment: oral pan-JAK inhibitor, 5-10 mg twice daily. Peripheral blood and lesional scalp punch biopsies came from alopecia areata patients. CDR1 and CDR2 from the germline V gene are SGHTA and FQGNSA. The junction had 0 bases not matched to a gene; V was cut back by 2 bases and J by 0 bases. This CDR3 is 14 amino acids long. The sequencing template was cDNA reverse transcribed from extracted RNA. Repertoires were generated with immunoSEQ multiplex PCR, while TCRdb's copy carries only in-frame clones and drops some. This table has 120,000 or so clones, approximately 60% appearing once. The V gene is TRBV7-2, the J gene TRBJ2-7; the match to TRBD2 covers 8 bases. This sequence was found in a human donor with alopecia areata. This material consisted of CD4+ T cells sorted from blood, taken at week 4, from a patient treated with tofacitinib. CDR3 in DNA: TGTGCCAGCAGCTTAAGCGGGAGCTCCTACGAGCAGTACTTC. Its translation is CASSLSGSSYEQYF.